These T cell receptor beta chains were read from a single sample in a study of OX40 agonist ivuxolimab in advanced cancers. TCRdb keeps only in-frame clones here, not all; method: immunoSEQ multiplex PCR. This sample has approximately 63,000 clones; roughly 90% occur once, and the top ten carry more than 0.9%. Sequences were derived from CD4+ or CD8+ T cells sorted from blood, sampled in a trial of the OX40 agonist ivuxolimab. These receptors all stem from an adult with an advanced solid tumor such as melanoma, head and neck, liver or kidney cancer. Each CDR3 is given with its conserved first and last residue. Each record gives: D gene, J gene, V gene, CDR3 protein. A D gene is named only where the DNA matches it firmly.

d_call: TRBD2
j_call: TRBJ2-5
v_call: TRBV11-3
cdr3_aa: CASSLLRTSRTQYF

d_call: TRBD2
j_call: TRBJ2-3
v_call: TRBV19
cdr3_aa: CASSTPAGITDTQYF

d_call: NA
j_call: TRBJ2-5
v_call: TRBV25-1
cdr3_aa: CASSLHGRETQYF

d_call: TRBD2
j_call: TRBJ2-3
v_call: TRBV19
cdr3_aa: CASSIPAGGTDTQYF

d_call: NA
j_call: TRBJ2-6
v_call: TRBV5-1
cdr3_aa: CASSLSFRGANVLTF

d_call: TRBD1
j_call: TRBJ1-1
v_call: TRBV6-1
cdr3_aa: CASSEVDRGNTEAFF

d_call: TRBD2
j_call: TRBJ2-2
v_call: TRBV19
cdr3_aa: CASSIGGLAFANTGELFF

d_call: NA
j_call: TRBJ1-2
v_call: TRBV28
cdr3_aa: CASRPTGSYGYTF

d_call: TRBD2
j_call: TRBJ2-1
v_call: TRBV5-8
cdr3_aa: CASSPQGLAGRDEQFF

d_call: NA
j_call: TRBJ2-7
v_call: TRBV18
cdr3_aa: CASSPGQFSYEQYF

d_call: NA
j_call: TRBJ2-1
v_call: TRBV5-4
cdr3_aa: CASSLLAGASYNEQFF

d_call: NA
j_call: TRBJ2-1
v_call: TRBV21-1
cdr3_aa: CASSKGLVEDSYNEQFF

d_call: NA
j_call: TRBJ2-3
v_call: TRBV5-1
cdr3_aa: CASSLGLSPDTQYF

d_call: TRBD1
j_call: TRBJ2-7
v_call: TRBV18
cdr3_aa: CASSLSGQGSYEQYF

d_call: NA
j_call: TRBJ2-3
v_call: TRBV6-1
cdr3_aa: CASSGADTQYF

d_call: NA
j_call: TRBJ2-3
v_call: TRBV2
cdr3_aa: CASARLDTQYF

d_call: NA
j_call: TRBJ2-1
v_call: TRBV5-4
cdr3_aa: CASSFDRNEQFF

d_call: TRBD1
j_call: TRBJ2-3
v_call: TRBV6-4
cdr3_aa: CATRQGVSDTQYF

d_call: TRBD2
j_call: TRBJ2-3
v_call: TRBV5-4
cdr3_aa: CASSLLAGGPDTQYF

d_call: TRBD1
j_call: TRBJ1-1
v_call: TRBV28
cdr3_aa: CASSSRTGNTEAFF

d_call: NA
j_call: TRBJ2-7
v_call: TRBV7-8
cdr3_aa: CASSLAGGTMYEQYF

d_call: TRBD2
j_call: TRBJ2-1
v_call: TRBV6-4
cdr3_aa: CASRPPGLAGGDEQFF

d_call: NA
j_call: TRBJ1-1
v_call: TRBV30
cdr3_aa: CAWSYRWEGTTEAFF

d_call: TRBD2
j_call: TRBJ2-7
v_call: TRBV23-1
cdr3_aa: CASSQDKTDNSGPGSYEQYF

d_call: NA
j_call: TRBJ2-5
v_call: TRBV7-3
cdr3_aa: CASSLGTGFETQYF

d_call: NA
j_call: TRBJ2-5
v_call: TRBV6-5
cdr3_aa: CASREPGAGTQYF

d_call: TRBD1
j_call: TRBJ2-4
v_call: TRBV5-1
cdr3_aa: CASSPGTGEVAKNIQYF

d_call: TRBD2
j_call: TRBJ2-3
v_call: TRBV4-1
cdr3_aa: CASSPGLAGADTQYF

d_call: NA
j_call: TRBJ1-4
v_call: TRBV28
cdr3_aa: CASSWTLEKLFF

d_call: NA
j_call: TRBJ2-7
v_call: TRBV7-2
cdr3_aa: CASSLASQGYEQYF

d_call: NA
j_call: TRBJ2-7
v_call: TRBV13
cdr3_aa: CASSLTGVYEQYF

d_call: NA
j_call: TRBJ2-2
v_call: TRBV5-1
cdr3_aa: CASTEGVAGELFF

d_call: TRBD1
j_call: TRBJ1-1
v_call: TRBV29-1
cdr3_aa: CSGTRDRGEAFF

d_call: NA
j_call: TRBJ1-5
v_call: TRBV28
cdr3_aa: CASNSLMGSNQPQHF

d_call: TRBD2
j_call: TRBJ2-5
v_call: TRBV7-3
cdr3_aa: CASSLKAGGPLETQYF

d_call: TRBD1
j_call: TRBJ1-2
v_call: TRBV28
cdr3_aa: CASSQGVHGYTF

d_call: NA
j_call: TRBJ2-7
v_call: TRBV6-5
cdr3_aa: CASSSTTPVGEQYF

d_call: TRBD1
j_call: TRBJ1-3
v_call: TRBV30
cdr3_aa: CAWRNRGSGNTIYF

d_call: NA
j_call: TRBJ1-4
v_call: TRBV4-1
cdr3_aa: CASSQGHSKVGEKLFF

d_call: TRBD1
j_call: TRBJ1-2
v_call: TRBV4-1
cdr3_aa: CASSPPRDREEGRKGYTF

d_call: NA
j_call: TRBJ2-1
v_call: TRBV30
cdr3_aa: CAWMLAWGEQFF

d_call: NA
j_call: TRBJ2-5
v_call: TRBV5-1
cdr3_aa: CASSSEREQETQYF

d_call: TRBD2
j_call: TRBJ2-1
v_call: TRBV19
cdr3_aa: CASSSGTSGYNEQFF